This TCR beta chain came from a study of blood T cell repertoires in COVID-19 (TCRdb year 2020). Background for the entire study: Samples from collaborators originated in the United States, Italy and Spain and spanned both the acute and convalescent phases of COVID-19. The repertoires were released in a freely available public database meant as a resource for research on the immune response to SARS-CoV-2. Samples were obtained from the ongoing ImmuneRACE study (first 160 participants) and from approximately 1,200 subjects provided by 6 global collaborators. The prospective study material was composed of cDNA or gDNA derived from T cells, B-cell-depleted T cells, or PBMCs. The dataset comprised deeply sampled blood TCRbeta repertoires from subjects exposed to, actively infected with, or recovered from COVID-19. HLA class I and class II types, where available, came from metadata supplied by the sample provider rather than from assay-based typing. The sample metadata nearly always contained a de-identified subject ID, COVID-19 status, age in years and sex.

The full study reports these points: Clinical and demographic metadata were provided uncurated, with the amount varying by source and participant.

The germline V gene (reference sequence) sets CDR1 to LNHDA and CDR2 to SQIVND. A distance of 14 bases separates the germline ends of V and J, which lose 4 bases and 7 bases respectively. The CDR3 holds 14 amino acids from the cysteine to the phenylalanine. Only the CDR3 DNA stays, 42 bases, in frame from base 1. One collaborating source in Seattle enrolled patients while the patients were actively infected and followed the patients over time throughout the course of disease. Collaborating institutions collected whole blood in K2EDTA tubes following their own protocols. For TCRbeta analysis, collaborator samples were shipped as frozen whole blood, as isolated PBMCs, or as DNA extracted from either sample type. This clone was seen once. The antigen it binds to is not known. Base-call qualities are not available, and no considerably larger clone is one nucleotide away. The immunoSEQ Assay, a bias-controlled multiplex PCR, was used to amplify TCRbeta CDR3 regions from genomic DNA. Under the source paper's analysis protocol: Within the assay, amplification of reference gene primers was used to estimate how many nucleated cells each sample contained. Sequence reads were collapsed and filtered to measure the absolute abundance of every unique TCRbeta CDR3 rearrangement. For each sample, productive Simpson clonality was calculated as the square root of Simpson's diversity index across productive rearrangements. The clones in this table, taken by TCRdb from immuneACCESS, are in-frame only. Not every clone is retained; where verified, under half of the shortfall comes from an unresolved V gene, and the cause of the rest is unknown. V and J calls and clone size are as listed in that table; D and trimming were resolved from the DNA. A total of 200,000 to 250,000 clones appear in this sample, about nine tenths of them only once. The ten most abundant clones make up over 0.8% of the sample.

Specimen: peripheral blood. This receptor was identified in a man aged 30 to 39 with COVID-19, enrolled during active disease. The V and J genes are TRBV19 and TRBJ1-5; TRBD1 is a possible D gene, resting on 6 matching bases. This receptor has the CDR3 CASSKAGVGQPQHF. The nucleotide sequence reads as follows: TGTGCCAGTAGTAAGGCAGGGGTGGGCCAGCCCCAGCATTTT.